Listed below are T cell receptor beta chains from one sample, sequenced in a study of T cell responses to AZD1222 COVID-19 vaccine. Repertoires were generated with immunoSEQ multiplex PCR, while TCRdb's copy carries only in-frame clones and drops some. This sample carries 120,000 to 150,000 clones, roughly nine tenths of them seen once, and the ten largest clones take around 3.6%. The sample was peripheral blood, taken on day 0 of AZD1222 vaccination. The receptors here all came from an adult in good health. The CDR3 runs from the conserved cysteine through the conserved F or W. The order of the fields is clone size, V gene, D gene, J gene, CDR3 DNA, CDR3 protein. A D gene is named only where the DNA matches it firmly. The listing skips clone size in some rows; elsewhere it reads once, few, many or a size class.

many	TRBV29-1	TRBD1	TRBJ1-2	TGCAGCGTTGTGGGACAGCTTTATGGCTACACCTTC	CSVVGQLYGYTF
-	TRBV13	-	TRBJ1-1	TGTGCCAGCAGCCCTATTGCGGGGAGGAGCACTGAAGCTTTCTTT	CASSPIAGRSTEAFF
-	TRBV5-1	TRBD2	TRBJ2-1	TGCGCCAGCAGCTTGTTGTCTAGCGGGAGAACCTACAATGAGCAGTTCTTC	CASSLLSSGRTYNEQFF
once	TRBV4-2	-	TRBJ1-1	TGTGCCAGCAGCCTCCTGGGGGGGGCCGGGAACACTGAAGCTTTCTTT	CASSLLGGAGNTEAFF
-	TRBV12-5	TRBD2	TRBJ2-3	TGTGCTAGTGGACTTAGCGGGGGATACACAGATACGCAGTATTTT	CASGLSGGYTDTQYF
-	TRBV2	TRBD1	TRBJ2-6	TGTGCCAGCAGTGATAGTCAAGGGTTGGGACAGGGTGACCCTGGGGCCAACGTCCTGACTTTC	CASSDSQGLGQGDPGANVLTF
-	TRBV25-1	-	TRBJ1-6	TGTGCCAGCAGTGAATTTGGGGTCCCGGGATCACCCCTCCACTTT	CASSEFGVPGSPLHF
-	TRBV5-1	TRBD2	TRBJ2-1	TGCGCCAGCGGAGCGGGAGGTACTGTTTTGAATGAGCAGTTCTTC	CASGAGGTVLNEQFF
-	TRBV27	-	TRBJ2-7	TGTGCCAGCAGTAGAAGGGACAAGGCCTACGAGCAGTACTTC	CASSRRDKAYEQYF
few	TRBV4-1	-	TRBJ2-7	TGCGCCAGCAGCCAAGACGAGCAGTACTTC	CASSQDEQYF
-	TRBV27	-	TRBJ1-6	TGTGCCAGCAGTCCCGCCCTTGAAGTGAAGCCTGAGACACCCCTCCACTTT	CASSPALEVKPETPLHF
once	TRBV11-2	-	TRBJ1-1	TGTGCCAGCAGCCTACATTCGAACACTGAAGCTTTCTTT	CASSLHSNTEAFF
-	TRBV5-4	-	TRBJ2-7	TGTGCCAGCAGCCTGACAGGTATACCCCCGCAGTACTTC	CASSLTGIPPQYF
-	TRBV5-1	-	TRBJ2-6	TGCGCCAGCAGCCGAGAATGGGCTGGGGCCAACGTCCTGACTTTC	CASSREWAGANVLTF
-	TRBV6-5	-	TRBJ1-2	TGTGCCAGCAGTTACTCGAGTCGGGGGAGGTTAGGTGGCTACACCTTC	CASSYSSRGRLGGYTF
-	TRBV5-4	TRBD1	TRBJ2-6	TGTGCCAGCAGCTTCGGACAGGGGGCCAGAGGGGCCAACGTCCTGACTTTC	CASSFGQGARGANVLTF
once	TRBV5-1	TRBD1	TRBJ1-2	TGCGCCAGCAGCCCGAGACGGGGGACAGGGGAGGACTATGGCTACACCTTC	CASSPRRGTGEDYGYTF
few	TRBV6-2/TRBV6-3	TRBD1	TRBJ1-1	TGTGCCAGCAGTAACAGGGGGGAAGCTTTCTTT	CASSNRGEAFF
-	TRBV29-1	-	TRBJ2-7	TGCAGCGTTAGGTTTCGGGTCGGCTACGAGCAGTACTTC	CSVRFRVGYEQYF
-	TRBV27	TRBD2	TRBJ2-3	TGTGCCAGCAGTTCCCTGACTAGCGGGGCGACAGATACGCAGTATTTT	CASSSLTSGATDTQYF
-	TRBV9	-	TRBJ2-1	TGTGCCAGCACCAAGGGGGATGAGCAGTTCTTC	CASTKGDEQFF
-	TRBV6-2/TRBV6-3	-	TRBJ2-3	TGTGCCAGCAGCCAACCCGGAGGGCACACAGATACGCAGTATTTT	CASSQPGGHTDTQYF
-	TRBV27	-	TRBJ1-2	TGTGCCAGCAGTTTATTTTGGGGGGCGGAAGTTAACTATGGCTACACCTTC	CASSLFWGAEVNYGYTF
-	TRBV5-1	-	TRBJ1-3	TGCGCCAGCAGCTTGGACAGGTCAGGTGGAAACACCATATATTTT	CASSLDRSGGNTIYF
-	TRBV4-2	-	TRBJ1-1	TGTGCCAGCAGCCAAGAAGAGATCGGGTACACTGAAGCTTTCTTT	CASSQEEIGYTEAFF
once	TRBV27	-	TRBJ1-3	TGTGCCAGCAGCCCATCCCCTGTGGTTCAACAAGCGGGAAACACCATATATTTT	CASSPSPVVQQAGNTIYF
-	TRBV6-5	-	TRBJ2-3	TGTGCCAGCGGGGGGGCACCAGATACGCAGTATTTT	CASGGAPDTQYF
-	TRBV21-1	-	TRBJ1-5	TGTGCCAGCAGCAAAACGGCCGTTGTGACTGGAGATCAGCCCCAGCATTTT	CASSKTAVVTGDQPQHF
-	TRBV19	-	TRBJ2-7	TGTGCCACGTCCCGAAGGAATACCTACGAGCAGTACTTC	CATSRRNTYEQYF
few	TRBV9	-	TRBJ1-5	TGTGCCTTCGGGTTTTTCCGAAGCAATCAGCCCCAGCATTTT	CAFGFFRSNQPQHF
-	TRBV19	TRBD1	TRBJ2-1	TGTGCCAGTAGTATAGACAGGGGGCACGATGAGCAGTTCTTC	CASSIDRGHDEQFF
-	TRBV7-9	TRBD2	TRBJ2-1	TGTGCCAGCAGCTTAGCTGCGGGGGGCTCCGGTGGCAGGGAGCAGTTCTTC	CASSLAAGGSGGREQFF
-	TRBV4-1	-	TRBJ1-5	TGCGCCAGCGCGGCCGGGGGGTTAAAGTGGGGCAATCAGCCCCAGCATTTT	CASAAGGLKWGNQPQHF
-	TRBV4-3	-	TRBJ2-7	TGCGCCAGCAGCCAAGATCCGGGTCCCTACGAGCAGTACTTC	CASSQDPGPYEQYF
-	TRBV12-3/TRBV12-4	-	TRBJ2-7	TGTGCCAGCAGTTGGACAGTCCGCTACGAGCAGTACTTC	CASSWTVRYEQYF
-	TRBV27	-	TRBJ1-6	TGTGCCAGCAGTATCATGCAGGGTTCCTATAATTCACCCCTCCACTTT	CASSIMQGSYNSPLHF
-	TRBV29-1	TRBD1	TRBJ1-2	TGCAGCGTGGGACAGGGCCAGGGCTACACCTTC	CSVGQGQGYTF
-	TRBV30	-	TRBJ2-1	TGTGCCTGGAGTTACCTAGGGGAATCCTACAATGAGCAGTTCTTC	CAWSYLGESYNEQFF
-	TRBV19	-	TRBJ1-5	TGTGCCAGTAGTATCACAGGGATTAATAGCAATCAGCCCCAGCATTTT	CASSITGINSNQPQHF
-	TRBV2	TRBD1	TRBJ2-1	TGTGCCAGCGGGGGTGGACAGGGGGCCGAGCAGTTCTTC	CASGGGQGAEQFF
few	TRBV7-2	-	TRBJ2-5	TGTGCCAGCAGCTTATCAGTTTTTGAGACCCAGTACTTC	CASSLSVFETQYF
-	TRBV5-4	TRBD1	TRBJ1-2	TGTGCCAGCAGCTTGGGAGGGACCGGGACAGGGAACTATGGCTACACCTTC	CASSLGGTGTGNYGYTF
-	TRBV5-1	TRBD2	TRBJ2-7	TGCGCCAGCAGCTTGGTGGGGCTAGCGGGAGGCGAGCAGTACTTC	CASSLVGLAGGEQYF
-	TRBV12-3/TRBV12-4	-	TRBJ2-4	TGTGCCAGCAGCGAGGGGGAAGGGTCGTGGTACTTC	CASSEGEGSWYF
-	TRBV6-5	-	TRBJ1-5	TGTGCCAGCAGTAGTAGGAGCGGTCAGCCCCAGCATTTT	CASSSRSGQPQHF
-	TRBV9	TRBD2	TRBJ2-2	TGTGCCAGCAGCGGCGGCGGGGGAAACACCGGGGAGCTGTTTTTT	CASSGGGGNTGELFF
-	TRBV27	TRBD2	TRBJ2-1	TGTGCCAGTTCTAGACTAGCGGCTTACAATGAGCAGTTCTTC	CASSRLAAYNEQFF
-	TRBV24-1	-	TRBJ2-1	TGTGCCACCAGTGACGAGACCGAGTACAATGAGCAGTTCTTC	CATSDETEYNEQFF
-	TRBV19	TRBD1	TRBJ1-2	TGTGCCAGTAGTACCCGACAGGGAGCTAACTATGGCTACACCTTC	CASSTRQGANYGYTF
-	TRBV5-1	TRBD1	TRBJ1-1	TGCGCCAGCAGCTGGGGGGACAGGGGGCCGAACACTGAAGCTTTCTTT	CASSWGDRGPNTEAFF
-	TRBV3-1/TRBV3-2	-	TRBJ2-3	TGTGCCAGCAGCCAATTTTTAGCTACAGATACGCAGTATTTT	CASSQFLATDTQYF